This entry lists 27 T cell receptor beta chains sequenced from one sample in a study of blood T cell repertoires in COVID-19 (TCRdb year 2020). The method was the immunoSEQ multiplex PCR assay. TCRdb mirrors the immuneACCESS table, restricted to in-frame sequences. Some clones are absent from its copies; in checked studies, under half trace to an unresolved V gene, and the reason for the others is unknown. The sample profile shows about 490,000 clones; approximately 85% of them were found once. The top ten clones comprise more than 3% of the sample. Sequenced: peripheral blood. These receptors all stem from a human donor in a cohort sampled during active COVID-19.

The chain joins TRBV30 to TRBJ2-3, with a tentative D call TRBD1 (5 bases). The CDR3 consists of 15 residues. Trimming cost V 1 base and J 2 bases, with 13 bases left between them. The germline CDR1 and CDR2 sequences are GTSNPN and SVGIG (reference sequence). The CDR3 DNA sequence: TGTGCCTGGAGTGGGGGCCAGGGCGTCACAGATACGCAGTATTTT. It is translated as CAWSGGQGVTDTQYF.

A remark on this clone: Different DNA sequences within this sample yield the same CDR3. The genes are TRBV7-8 and TRBJ2-7, with D hard to call. Germline V gives CDR1 SGHVS, CDR2 FQNEAQ. The CDR3 has 12 residues. The V and J ends lost 5 bases and 1 base respectively, with 6 bases between them. The CDR3 is CASSLSSYEQYF. The CDR3 DNA reads TGTGCCAGCAGCCTTTCTTCCTACGAGCAGTACTTC.

V gene TRBV30 combines with J gene TRBJ1-2; TRBD1 might be the D (5 bases). This CDR3 has 13 amino acids. The V gene lost 7 bases and the J gene lost 5 bases, with 17 bases spanning the gap. The V gene's germline CDR1 is GTSNPN and CDR2 SVGIG (reference sequence). The chain's CDR3 is CALDVGLEYGYTF. The CDR3 region has the DNA TGTGCCTTGGACGTGGGGCTAGAGTATGGCTACACCTTC.

This chain uses TRBV19 with TRBJ1-3; D ambiguous. V was trimmed by 8 bases and J by 0 bases, leaving 20 bases between them. The CDR3 runs to 17 residues. Germline lookup yields CDR1 LNHDA and CDR2 SQIVND (reference sequence). CDR3: CASGPTTGKSSGNTIYF. The CDR3, as DNA: TGTGCCAGTGGACCCACCACCGGGAAGAGCTCTGGAAACACCATATATTTT. Drawing the rest from reference TRBV19 and TRBJ1-3, the complete variable domain is DGGITQSPKYLFRKEGQNVTLSCEQNLNHDAMYWYRQDPGQGLRLIYYSQIVNDFQKGDIAEGYSVSREKKESFPLTVTSAQKNPTAFYLCASGPTTGKSSGNTIYFGEGSWLTVV.

The chain couples TRBV4-2 to TRBJ1-2, with 10 bases lining up with TRBD1. There are 15 residues in the CDR3. With 2 bases clipped from V and 4 bases from J, the junction kept 4 bases outside the gene matches. The germline V gene encodes CDR1 LGHNA and CDR2 YNFKEQ. Here the CDR3 reads CASSQIGQGVYGYTF. The DNA of the CDR3 is TGTGCCAGCAGCCAAATCGGACAGGGGGTCTATGGCTACACCTTC.

The V call is TRBV7-2, the J call TRBJ1-5; the match to TRBD1 covers 11 bases. CDR1 SGHTA and CDR2 FQGNSA come from the germline V gene. The CDR3 is made up of 15 amino acids. V gave up 5 bases and J gave up 5 bases; unmatched junction bases: 5. In DNA, the CDR3 is TGTGCCAGCAGCACCCGGACAGGGGGCGATCAGCCCCAGCATTTT. The encoded protein is CASSTRTGGDQPQHF.

V is TRBV2 and J is TRBJ2-7; 8 bases map to TRBD2. The CDR3 runs to 16 residues. Trimming took 4 bases from V and 5 from J; bases not matched to a gene: 13. Germline CDR1 SNHLY, CDR2 FYNNEI. The CDR3: CASSGGLTGGHNEQYF. CDR3 DNA: TGTGCCAGCAGTGGGGGCTTGACGGGAGGGCATAACGAGCAGTACTTC.

J is TRBJ1-3 and V is TRBV3-1 (or the pseudogene TRBV3-2); D unresolved. V lost 5 bases, J lost 3 bases, and 20 bases lay in between. The germline CDR1 and CDR2 sequences are LGHDT and YNNKEL (reference sequence). The length of the CDR3 is 17 residues. CDR3 bases: TGTGCCAGCAGCTCTCTCCCCCATGAGGGAATTGGAAACACCATATATTTT. Its protein is CASSSLPHEGIGNTIYF.

The chain combines TRBV2 with TRBJ2-5; 8 positions agree with TRBD2. Germline values: CDR1 SNHLY, CDR2 FYNNEI. The junction had 7 bases not matched to a gene; V was cut back by 6 bases and J by 4 bases. The CDR3 extends over 14 amino acids. The CDR3 region is CASRPGRGGETQYF. The CDR3 nucleotides are TGTGCCAGCAGACCGGGACGGGGGGGAGAGACCCAGTACTTC.

V gene TRBV7-2 combines with J gene TRBJ2-5; D gene unclear. CDR3 length: 14 amino acids. V was shortened by 5 bases and J by 5 bases, with 15 bases between the two germline ends. Germline values: CDR1 SGHTA, CDR2 FQGNSA. CDR3 bases: TGTGCCAGCAGCCGGTTGGTTGAGAGTGAGACCCAGTACTTC. Translating gives CASSRLVESETQYF. Full variable domain (missing parts from reference TRBV7-2 and TRBJ2-5): GAGVSQSPSNKVTEKGKDVELRCDPISGHTALYWYRQSLGQGLEFLIYFQGNSAPDKSGLPSDRFSAERTGGSVSTLTIQRTQQEDSAVYLCASSRLVESETQYFGPGTRLLVL.

This clone was counted a single time. The chain joins TRBV5-1 to TRBJ1-4; 11 bases are shared with TRBD1. The CDR3 loop spans 16 amino acids. From germline, CDR1 is SGHRS and CDR2 YFSETQ. Unmatched junction bases numbered 13, after V lost 7 bases and J lost 8 bases. The CDR3 nucleotides read TGCGCCAGCCAACCGAGGGGACAGGGGGGAGAGGAAAAACTGTTTTTT. The encoded protein is CASQPRGQGGEEKLFF.

This chain connects TRBV6-5 to TRBJ2-7; possible D gene TRBD2, 6 bases. The CDR3 consists of 12 residues. The V end lost 10 bases, the J end lost 1 base, and 11 bases lay between the germline ends. Germline V gene sequence: CDR1 MNHEY, CDR2 SVGAGI. Written as DNA, the CDR3 is TGTGCCACCCTGGGACTTTCCTACGAGCAGTACTTC. Its translation is CATLGLSYEQYF.

J is TRBJ1-3 and V is TRBV25-1; 7 bases align to TRBD1. The germline gives CDR1 MGHDK, CDR2 SYGVNS. Trimming at V came to 2 bases and at J to 0 bases, leaving 7 bases not matched to a gene. The CDR3 covers 17 residues. The CDR3 DNA follows: TGTGCCAGCAGTGAAAGGGGGCAGGGGTTCTCTGGAAACACCATATATTTT. This gives the protein CASSERGQGFSGNTIYF.

V usage is TRBV10-3 and J usage is TRBJ1-5; TRBD1 is a possible D gene (6 bases). The germline gives CDR1 ENHRY, CDR2 SYGVKD. The CDR3 covers 14 residues. Trimming shortened V by 8 bases and J by 5 bases, and 16 bases separated the two germline ends. CDR3 in amino acids: CAIGQTGIDQPQHF. CDR3 coding DNA: TGTGCCATCGGACAAACAGGGATCGATCAGCCCCAGCATTTT.

The V and J genes are TRBV5-1 and TRBJ2-5; D not resolved. Trimming left V 4 bases short and J 2 bases short, with 12 bases between. Germline-derived CDR1 and CDR2 are SGHRS and YFSETQ. The CDR3 length is 14 residues. The CDR3 region has the DNA TGCGCCAGCAGCCCGCTGGCTGCACAAGAGACCCAGTACTTC. It is translated as CASSPLAAQETQYF.

V usage is TRBV27 and J usage is TRBJ2-7, with D tentatively TRBD1 (6 bases). Trimming stripped 5 bases from V and 4 bases from J, with 12 bases between. The CDR3 consists of 13 residues. In germline, CDR1 is MNHEY, CDR2 SMNVEV (reference sequence). The CDR3 is CASSRDQGYEQYF. Written as DNA, the CDR3 is TGTGCCAGCAGTCGCGACCAGGGGTACGAGCAGTACTTC.

The V and J genes are TRBV7-2 and TRBJ2-5; 8 nucleotides line up with TRBD2. Germline-derived CDR1 and CDR2 are SGHTA and FQGNSA. The CDR3 has 18 residues. The V gene end was trimmed by 2 bases and the J gene end by 2 bases; junction bases not matched to a gene: 13. The CDR3 sequence is CASSLSGRSGSGQETQYF. DNA for the CDR3: TGTGCCAGCAGCTTATCCGGAAGGAGCGGGAGCGGTCAAGAGACCCAGTACTTC.

The chain combines TRBV19 with TRBJ2-7; 9 nucleotides agree with TRBD1. This CDR3 contains 13 residues. Germline assignment: CDR1 LNHDA and CDR2 SQIVND (reference sequence). V dropped 4 bases and J dropped 7; count of bases not matched to a gene: 5. The DNA of the CDR3 is TGTGCCAGTAGTACCGGACAGGGGTTTGAGCAGTACTTC. Translated, it gives CASSTGQGFEQYF.

The J gene is TRBJ2-1, the V gene TRBV19; D gene unclear. The CDR3 is made up of 15 amino acids. The ends were cut back, 0 bases at V and 1 base at J, with 7 bases in the middle. From germline, CDR1 is LNHDA and CDR2 SQIVND (reference sequence). CDR3 loop: CASSIDSFSYNEQFF. The CDR3 DNA follows: TGTGCCAGTAGTATAGACTCCTTTTCCTACAATGAGCAGTTCTTC.

J is TRBJ2-7 and V is TRBV10-1; 10 bases are shared with TRBD1. V shed 2 bases, J shed 5 bases, and the junction held 6 bases outside the gene matches. CDR3 size: 15 residues. From germline, CDR1 is WNHNN and CDR2 SYGVQD (reference sequence). CDR3 loop: CASSEGDRGPDEQYF. DNA of the CDR3: TGCGCCAGCAGTGAGGGGGACAGGGGCCCCGACGAGCAGTACTTC.

V is TRBV11-1 and J is TRBJ2-7; 10 nucleotides line up with TRBD1. V was pared by 4 bases and J by 7 bases, with 7 bases of the junction left unmatched. The germline CDR1 and CDR2 sequences are SGHAT and FQDESV (reference sequence). There are 14 residues in the CDR3. The CDR3, as DNA: TGTGCCAGCAGCTCCGGGACAGGGGCTAGGGAGCAGTACTTC. This gives the protein CASSSGTGAREQYF.

The chain uses TRBV5-1 and TRBJ1-2; 7 bases fit TRBD1. This CDR3 is 13 amino acids long. With V trimmed by 2 bases and J by 6 bases, 4 bases remained unmatched. Germline V lookup: CDR1 SGHRS, CDR2 YFSETQ. The CDR3 DNA is TGCGCCAGCAGCTTAGAACAGGGGCATGGCTACACCTTC. This encodes CASSLEQGHGYTF.

The chain employs TRBV6-6 and TRBJ2-3; possibly TRBD2 for D (5 bases). The V and J ends lost 6 bases and 5 bases respectively, with 12 bases between them. The length of the CDR3 is 13 residues. Germline V gene sequence: CDR1 MNHNY, CDR2 SVGAGI (reference sequence). The CDR3 region is CASSRQAEDTQYF. In nucleotides, the CDR3 is TGTGCCAGCAGCCGACAAGCGGAAGATACGCAGTATTTT.

The chain employs TRBV11-3 and TRBJ1-1; 8 bases are a match to TRBD1. Germline V lookup: CDR1 SGHNT, CDR2 YENEEA. With 1 base clipped from V and 2 bases from J, the junction kept 6 bases outside the gene matches. The CDR3 sequence is 16 residues long. The CDR3 DNA reads as TGTGCCAGCAGCTTAGGACAGGGGTCGGTAAACACTGAAGCTTTCTTT. Protein product: CASSLGQGSVNTEAFF. The full variable domain, with the rest looked up from reference TRBV11-3 and TRBJ1-1, is EAGVVQSPRYKIIEKKQPVAFWCNPISGHNTLYWYLQNLGQGPELLIRYENEEAVDDSQLPKDRFSAERLKGVDSTLKIQPAELGDSAVYLCASSLGQGSVNTEAFFGQGTRLTVV.

CDR3 nucleotides: TGTGCCAGCAGTTTATGGGGGGGACAGGGGCTTTCTATTGCCAATCAGCCCCAGCATTTT. Amino acid sequence: CASSLWGGQGLSIANQPQHF. The chain joins TRBV27 to TRBJ1-5; 10 bases line up with TRBD1. V lost 1 base and J lost 3; bases outside the gene matches: 15. This CDR3 comprises 20 residues. In germline, CDR1 is MNHEY, CDR2 SMNVEV (reference sequence).

The chain is built from TRBV7-2 and TRBJ2-7; D is possibly TRBD1 (6 bases). The CDR3 totals 15 residues. Trimming pared 1 base from V and 4 bases from J, leaving 14 bases between. Germline CDR1 SGHTA, CDR2 FQGNSA. CDR3 in amino acids: CASSLVSGESYEQYF. In DNA form, the CDR3 reads TGTGCCAGCAGCTTAGTGTCAGGGGAATCGTACGAGCAGTACTTC.

The gene calls are TRBV7-3 and TRBJ2-2; 11 bases are shared with TRBD2. CDR1 is SGHTA and CDR2 is FQGTGA in the germline V gene. The CDR3 consists of 16 residues. The J segment lost 3 bases and the V segment lost 3 bases, leaving 3 bases of the junction unmatched. CDR3 sequence: CASSFTSGSDTGELFF. Here the CDR3 DNA reads TGTGCCAGCAGCTTCACTAGCGGGAGTGACACCGGGGAGCTGTTTTTT.